This entry lists 30 T cell receptor beta chains sequenced from one sample in a study of cytomegalovirus exposure and HLA in healthy donors. PCR involved 60 Vbeta and 13 Jbeta primers. Produced via immunoSEQ multiplex PCR; TCRdb's table is partial and in-frame only. The sample records under 150,000 clones, 82% being singletons. What was sequenced was PBMCs. All receptors derive from a male donor in good health and CMV-seronegative.

This chain connects TRBV5-4 to TRBJ2-1; 7 bases are a match to TRBD2. This CDR3 has 14 residues. The germline CDR1 and CDR2 sequences are SGHNT and YYREEE (reference sequence). Germline trimming cut 2 bases from V and 4 bases from J; bases unmatched to any gene: 3. CDR3 bases: TGTGCCAGCAGCTTCCGGGGGGATTACAATGAGCAGTTCTTC. Amino acids: CASSFRGDYNEQFF.

The chain carries TRBV28 and TRBJ2-7; D might be TRBD2 (6 bases). From germline, CDR1 is MDHEN and CDR2 SYDVKM. Trimming cost V 9 bases and J 2 bases, with 26 bases left between them. CDR3 length: 17 amino acids. Written as DNA, the CDR3 is TGTGCCAGGTTAAAGGAGGGTTATCAGCCACCCACCTACGAGCAGTACTTC. It translates to CARLKEGYQPPTYEQYF. Full variable domain (missing parts from reference TRBV28 and TRBJ2-7): DVKVTQSSRYLVKRTGEKVFLECVQDMDHENMFWYRQDPGLGLRLIYFSYDVKMKEKGDIPEGYSVSREKKERFSLILESASTNQTSMYLCARLKEGYQPPTYEQYFGPGTRLTVT.

CDR3 sequence: CSVLRLGNEQFF. The CDR3 DNA reads as TGCAGCGTCTTGAGACTAGGAAATGAGCAGTTCTTC. This chain connects TRBV29-1 to TRBJ2-1, with D maybe TRBD2 (6 bases). V was trimmed by 6 bases and J by 7 bases, leaving 13 bases between them. This CDR3 is built from 12 residues. Germline loops: CDR1 SQVTM, CDR2 ANQGSEA.

The chain is built from TRBV27 and TRBJ2-1, with 8 nucleotides matching TRBD2. This CDR3 has 14 amino acids. J lost 6 bases, V lost 6 bases, and 7 bases had no gene match. Germline lookup yields CDR1 MNHEY and CDR2 SMNVEV (reference sequence). This CDR3 is CASSSRGVVNEQFF. CDR3 nucleotide sequence: TGTGCCAGCAGCTCGCGGGGGGTCGTCAATGAGCAGTTCTTC.

J is TRBJ2-2 and V is TRBV30; 8 bases are a match to TRBD1. The ends lost 5 bases at V and 6 bases at J; junction bases unmatched: 8. The length of the CDR3 is 14 residues. Germline assignment: CDR1 GTSNPN and CDR2 SVGIG (reference sequence). The CDR3 DNA is TGTGCCTGGGGAACGGGACAGGCTTCCGGGGAGCTGTTTTTT. As protein: CAWGTGQASGELFF.

This chain joins TRBV6-4 and TRBJ2-3; 8 positions match TRBD2. This CDR3 contains 14 residues. V trimming: 6 bases; J trimming: 4 bases; junction bases outside the gene matches: 6. Germline CDR1 MRHNA, CDR2 SNTAGT. CDR3 loop: CASRTGLGADTQYF. Here the CDR3 DNA reads TGTGCCAGCAGGACGGGACTAGGCGCAGATACGCAGTATTTT.

The chain employs TRBV2 and TRBJ2-7; D uncertain. The CDR3 is made up of 12 amino acids. Trimming removed 11 bases from V and 0 bases from J, with 11 bases in between. Germline CDR1 and CDR2: SNHLY and FYNNEI. The CDR3 reads CAASLSSYEQYF. The CDR3 DNA is TGTGCCGCTTCCCTTAGCTCCTACGAGCAGTACTTC.

The chain recombines TRBV18 with TRBJ2-6; tentative D call: TRBD1 (6 bases). Germline V gene lookup returns CDR1 KGHSH and CDR2 LQKENI. CDR3 length: 14 amino acids. V was clipped by 6 bases and J by 4 bases, with 10 bases between them. The CDR3 spells CASSQGWGANVLTF. CDR3 DNA sequence: TGTGCCAGCTCCCAGGGGTGGGGGGCCAACGTCCTGACTTTC.

The V call is TRBV11-2, the J call TRBJ1-4; D possibly corresponds to TRBD1 (5 bases). The CDR3 consists of 15 residues. The V end was cut by 5 bases, the J end by 7 bases, with 17 bases between. Germline values: CDR1 SGHAT, CDR2 FQNNGV. CDR3 loop: CASSPGTGGGEKLFF. In DNA form, the CDR3 reads TGTGCCAGCAGCCCGGGGACCGGGGGAGGTGAAAAACTGTTTTTT.

The rearrangement links TRBV28 to TRBJ2-1, with TRBD1 as a possible D gene (6 bases). V was trimmed by 1 base and J by 1 base, leaving 11 bases between them. The CDR3 loop spans 16 amino acids. Germline CDR1 reads MDHEN; CDR2 reads SYDVKM. In DNA, the CDR3 is TGTGCCAGCAGTTTATCGTACAGGGTGTCCTACAATGAGCAGTTCTTC. This gives the protein CASSLSYRVSYNEQFF.

This chain connects TRBV9 to TRBJ2-1; maybe TRBD1 (5 bases). The V end was cut by 0 bases, the J end by 0 bases, with 13 bases between. The CDR3 contains 17 residues. Germline CDR1 is SGDLS and CDR2 is YYNGEE. The CDR3 DNA reads as TGTGCCAGCAGCGTAGGCACAGGCAGACCCTCCTACAATGAGCAGTTCTTC. It translates to CASSVGTGRPSYNEQFF.

This chain uses TRBV30 with TRBJ2-7; TRBD2 agrees at 8 bases. From germline, CDR1 is GTSNPN and CDR2 SVGIG (reference sequence). CDR3 length: 12 amino acids. Losses at the gene ends were 0 bases for V and 6 bases for J; bases not matched to a gene: 1. CDR3 in amino acids: CAWSVGLAEQYF. As DNA, the CDR3 is TGTGCCTGGAGTGTCGGACTAGCCGAGCAGTACTTC.

The V gene is TRBV7-2, the J gene TRBJ2-3; D possibly corresponds to TRBD2 (5 bases). Trimming cost V 3 bases and J 5 bases, with 15 bases left between them. Per the germline V gene, CDR1 is SGHTA and CDR2 is FQGNSA. CDR3 length: 15 residues. CDR3 coding DNA: TGTGCCAGCAGCTTCTGGACTCAGTTAGGAGATACGCAGTATTTT. Residues: CASSFWTQLGDTQYF.

The gene calls are TRBV13 and TRBJ2-5; 8 bases fit TRBD2. The tail of the sequence fits TRBJ2-7 better, so the J call may be wrong. Germline assignment: CDR1 PRHDT and CDR2 FYEKMQ (reference sequence). The CDR3 is 16 residues long. The CDR3 nucleotides are TGTGCCAGCAGCTTAGAGTGGCGGGAGGACACCCACGAGCAGTACTTC. Translating gives CASSLEWREDTHEQYF.

The CDR3 spells CASSPQTSFGYEQYF. Here the CDR3 DNA reads TGCGCCAGCAGCCCCCAGACTAGTTTCGGCTACGAGCAGTACTTC. This chain joins TRBV4-1 and TRBJ2-7, with TRBD2 as a possible D gene (6 bases). The CDR3 runs 15 residues. Germline assignment: CDR1 MGHRA and CDR2 YSYEKL. V gave up 4 bases and J gave up 3 bases, with 16 bases separating them.

This chain connects TRBV11-3 to TRBJ2-1; perhaps TRBD2 as D (6 bases). V dropped 0 bases and J dropped 9 bases, with 15 bases sitting between them. Germline CDR1 is SGHNT and CDR2 is YENEEA. CDR3 size: 15 residues. Written as DNA, the CDR3 is TGTGCCAGCAGCTTAGATCCGGGAGTGTTTACTGAGCAGTTCTTC. It is translated as CASSLDPGVFTEQFF.

The chain has TRBV7-3 and TRBJ1-5, with D possibly TRBD1 on 6 matching bases. The CDR3 spans 13 residues. With 5 bases removed from V and 4 bases from J, the gap between germline ends came to 9 bases. CDR1 and CDR2 (germline): SGHTA, FQGTGA. CDR3 region: CASSVGHNQPQHF. Here the CDR3 DNA reads TGTGCCAGCAGCGTGGGACATAATCAGCCCCAGCATTTT.

The rearrangement uses TRBV5-1 and TRBJ1-1; no reliable D call. In germline, CDR1 is SGHRS, CDR2 YFSETQ. The V end was cut by 1 base, the J end by 8 bases, with 9 bases between. This CDR3 region has 12 residues. The CDR3 loop reads CASSLTAGEAFF. DNA for the CDR3: TGCGCCAGCAGCTTGACAGCGGGGGAAGCTTTCTTT.

The chain recombines TRBV12-5 with TRBJ1-5, with D perhaps matching TRBD1 (6 bases). The V gene's germline CDR1 is LGHNT and CDR2 FRNRAP. CDR3 length: 14 amino acids. The V gene lost 5 bases and the J gene lost 6 bases, with 14 bases spanning the gap. In nucleotides, the CDR3 is TGTGCTAGTGGTCCCACAGGGAAGAGTCAGCCCCAGCATTTT. Translating it yields CASGPTGKSQPQHF.

This chain connects TRBV10-3 to TRBJ2-3, with a tentative D call TRBD2 (6 bases). The CDR3 has 13 amino acids. CDR1 and CDR2 (germline): ENHRY, SYGVKD. V lost 11 bases and J lost 2, with 14 bases in between. CDR3 amino acids: CAASGHHTDTQYF. Written as DNA, the CDR3 is TGTGCCGCGAGCGGGCATCACACAGATACGCAGTATTTT.

The chain carries TRBV11-2 and TRBJ2-7; 9 positions agree with TRBD1. The CDR3 sequence is 15 residues long. The ends lost 4 bases at V and 5 bases at J; junction bases unmatched: 9. CDR1 is SGHAT and CDR2 is FQNNGV in the germline V gene. This CDR3 reads CASSYSGQGTNEQYF. CDR3 sequence (DNA): TGTGCCAGCAGCTACTCCGGACAGGGGACGAACGAGCAGTACTTC.

This chain links TRBV7-9 with TRBJ1-4; 8 bases match TRBD1. Losses at the gene ends were 4 bases for V and 5 bases for J; bases not matched to a gene: 3. Germline CDR1 reads SEHNR; CDR2 reads FQNEAQ (reference sequence). CDR3 length equals 14 residues. CDR3 DNA sequence: TGTGCCAGCAGCTCGGACAGGGCGAATGAAAAACTGTTTTTT. Residues: CASSSDRANEKLFF.

The chain uses TRBV5-1 and TRBJ2-3; 9 bases map to TRBD1. Germline V lookup: CDR1 SGHRS, CDR2 YFSETQ. Trimming at V came to 3 bases and at J to 3 bases, leaving 14 bases not matched to a gene. This CDR3 has 18 amino acids. CDR3 in DNA: TGCGCCAGCAGCTCCGCAGCCCCGGGACAGGGTATTACAGATACGCAGTATTTT. Protein sequence: CASSSAAPGQGITDTQYF.

The chain uses TRBV29-1 and TRBJ1-3, with D uncertain. The V and J ends lost 4 bases and 0 bases respectively, with 4 bases between them. This CDR3 is 12 amino acids long. Germline-derived CDR1 and CDR2 are SQVTM and ANQGSEA. The CDR3 coding sequence is TGCAGCGTTGTCAGCTCTGGAAACACCATATATTTT. Protein product: CSVVSSGNTIYF.

V gene TRBV29-1 combines with J gene TRBJ2-1; 9 nucleotides agree with TRBD2. This CDR3 comprises 15 residues. From germline, CDR1 is SQVTM and CDR2 ANQGSEA. The V and J ends lost 8 bases and 6 bases, in that order; junction bases with no gene match: 14. The CDR3 nucleotides read TGCAGCCTGAGGGGCTGGCTAGCGGGAACCAATGAGCAGTTCTTC. It encodes CSLRGWLAGTNEQFF.

V usage is TRBV2 and J usage is TRBJ2-2; D is possibly TRBD2 (6 bases). Germline assignment: CDR1 SNHLY and CDR2 FYNNEI. The ends were cut back, 4 bases at V and 2 bases at J, with 11 bases in the middle. The CDR3 sequence is 15 residues long. The chain's CDR3 is CASSAEGLNTGELFF. DNA of the CDR3: TGTGCCAGCAGTGCGGAGGGCCTAAACACCGGGGAGCTGTTTTTT.

V and J are TRBV2 and TRBJ2-2, with TRBD1 matching 7 bases. The length of the CDR3 is 16 residues. J gave up 0 bases and V 7 bases, and 8 bases lay outside the gene matches. CDR1 is SNHLY, CDR2 FYNNEI, per germline. CDR3: CASNLQGPANTGELFF. In DNA form, the CDR3 reads TGTGCCAGCAATCTACAGGGGCCGGCGAACACCGGGGAGCTGTTTTTT.

This clone was seen only once. This chain uses TRBV19 with TRBJ2-1, with 8 nucleotides matching TRBD1. This CDR3 has 15 amino acids. CDR1 and CDR2 from the germline V gene are LNHDA and SQIVND (reference sequence). The J segment lost 10 bases and the V segment lost 5 bases, leaving 13 bases of the junction unmatched. The CDR3 region has the DNA TGTGCCAGTAGTCATGACAGGGGTTTTCTTGGGGAGCAGTTCTTC. This gives the protein CASSHDRGFLGEQFF.

As DNA, the CDR3 is TGTGCCAGCAGCGGGCAGGGGGCTGGTGAAAAACTGTTTTTT. Encoded protein: CASSGQGAGEKLFF. The genes are TRBV6-1 and TRBJ1-4; 8 bases align to TRBD1. Germline V gene data show CDR1 as MNHNS and CDR2 as SASEGT. The CDR3 loop spans 14 amino acids. V lost 6 bases, J lost 7 bases, and 7 bases stayed unmatched.

The chain joins TRBV28 to TRBJ2-7; 11 bases fit TRBD1. Looked up from germline, CDR1 is MDHEN and CDR2 is SYDVKM. Germline trimming cut 5 bases from V and 2 bases from J; bases unmatched to any gene: 2. The CDR3 runs 14 residues. CDR3 bases: TGTGCCAGCAGTCCGGGACAGGGGGCCTACGAGCAGTACTTC. The encoded protein is CASSPGQGAYEQYF. Full variable domain (rest looked up from reference TRBV28 and TRBJ2-7): DVKVTQSSRYLVKRTGEKVFLECVQDMDHENMFWYRQDPGLGLRLIYFSYDVKMKEKGDIPEGYSVSREKKERFSLILESASTNQTSMYLCASSPGQGAYEQYFGPGTRLTVT.